This passage covers 14 T cell receptor beta chains from one sample sequenced in a study of cytomegalovirus exposure and HLA in healthy donors (dated by TCRdb to about 2017). The library relied on the immunoSEQ multiplex PCR assay. TCRdb obtained this table from immuneACCESS and retained in-frame rearrangements with V and J assigned. These tables miss some clones; where compared with another copy, unresolved V genes account for less than half of the shortfall, and the remainder is unexplained. This sample is represented by fewer than 100,000 clones; more than 75% of them were singletons. The top ten clonotypes cover 2.1% of the sample. Sequencing was done on a sample of PBMCs. The source is a man aged 25-45 years in good health and CMV-seronegative.

This clone showed up just once. The chain uses TRBV9 and TRBJ2-5; possible D gene TRBD2, 6 bases. CDR1 is SGDLS and CDR2 is YYNGEE in the germline V gene. The CDR3 sequence is 15 residues long. Between the trimmed V and J ends, which lost 0 bases and 3 bases, there was a span of 12 bases. CDR3 DNA: TGTGCCAGCAGCGTAGTTCCGTCGGGGGAAGAGACCCAGTACTTC. This codes for CASSVVPSGEETQYF.

J is TRBJ2-1 and V is TRBV7-2, with D possibly being TRBD1 (6 bases). From germline, CDR1 is SGHTA and CDR2 FQGNSA. The CDR3 is 15 residues long. V lost 6 bases and J 4 bases, leaving 16 bases between the germline ends. CDR3 sequence (DNA): TGTGCCAGCAGAGGGGGACCCATGTCTTACAATGAGCAGTTCTTC. Amino acid sequence: CASRGGPMSYNEQFF.

The chain carries TRBV6-1 and TRBJ2-2, with D unresolved. V lost 5 bases to trimming and J lost 1 base, with 11 bases between them. Germline V gene sequence: CDR1 MNHNS, CDR2 SASEGT. The CDR3 totals 15 residues. CDR3 loop: CASSPELLNTGELFF. The DNA of the CDR3 is TGTGCCAGCAGTCCCGAACTCCTGAACACCGGGGAGCTGTTTTTT.

V is TRBV5-4 and J is TRBJ2-6; D is possibly TRBD1 (5 bases). The V gene's germline CDR1 is SGHNT and CDR2 YYREEE (reference sequence). CDR3 length: 16 residues. Trimming removed 1 base from V and 0 bases from J, with 8 bases in between. Written as DNA, the CDR3 is TGTGCCAGCAGCTTGACAGGTCTCTCTGGGGCCAACGTCCTGACTTTC. Amino acids: CASSLTGLSGANVLTF.

This clone was found a few times. The CDR3, as DNA: TGTGCCAGCAGTCATCAGGGGAACAATCAGCCCCAGCATTTT. This translates into CASSHQGNNQPQHF. The V call is TRBV25-1, the J call TRBJ1-5, with a weak D call TRBD1 (6 bases). The CDR3 is made up of 14 amino acids. The germline gives CDR1 MGHDK, CDR2 SYGVNS. V was pared by 5 bases and J by 3 bases, with 11 bases between.

The chain employs TRBV7-9 and TRBJ2-7; D remains unclear. CDR1 is SEHNR, CDR2 FQNEAQ, per germline (reference sequence). V shed 4 bases and J shed 3 bases, with 7 bases lying between them. This CDR3 has 12 amino acids. The CDR3 reads CASSSSSYEQYF. The CDR3 DNA reads TGTGCCAGCAGCTCAAGTAGCTACGAGCAGTACTTC. The full variable domain, completed using reference TRBV7-9 and TRBJ2-7, is DTGVSQNPRHKITKRGQNVTFRCDPISEHNRLYWYRQTLGQGPEFLTYFQNEAQLEKSRLLSDRFSAERPKGSFSTLEIQRTEQGDSAMYLCASSSSSYEQYFGPGTRLTVT.

The V and J genes are TRBV7-2 and TRBJ2-7; 11 bases are shared with TRBD2. J lost 2 bases, V lost 5 bases, and 8 bases had no gene match. The CDR3 contains 16 residues. Looked up from germline, CDR1 is SGHTA and CDR2 is FQGNSA. The CDR3 DNA reads TGTGCCAGCAGCCCACTCCTAGCGGGGGGCGCCTACGAGCAGTACTTC. It translates to CASSPLLAGGAYEQYF.

The gene calls are TRBV6-5 and TRBJ2-7, with 7 bases identical to TRBD1. This CDR3 has 15 residues. Losses at the gene ends were 5 bases for V and 2 bases for J; bases not matched to a gene: 9. The germline CDR1 and CDR2 sequences are MNHEY and SVGAGI. This CDR3 is CASSKGQTGAYEQYF. CDR3 nucleotides: TGTGCCAGCAGTAAGGGGCAAACAGGGGCCTACGAGCAGTACTTC.

This clone was found once. One base away lies a much larger clone, so this may be a sequencing read error. The genes are TRBV27 and TRBJ2-2; 8 bases line up with TRBD2. V trimming: 5 bases; J trimming: 4 bases; junction bases outside the gene matches: 0. CDR1 MNHEY and CDR2 SMNVEV come from the germline V gene (reference sequence). The CDR3 contains 13 residues. The CDR3 protein is CASSTSGTGELFF. The CDR3 DNA sequence: TGTGCCAGCAGTACTAGCGGCACCGGGGAGCTGTTTTTT.

The genes are TRBV6-5 and TRBJ2-3; 7 nucleotides match TRBD1. Per the germline V gene, CDR1 is MNHEY and CDR2 is SVGAGI. With 4 bases clipped from V and 6 bases from J, the junction kept 13 bases outside the gene matches. This CDR3 spans 16 amino acids. The CDR3 loop is CASSFGLGTGVDTQYF. Written as DNA, the CDR3 is TGTGCCAGCAGTTTTGGGTTGGGAACAGGGGTGGATACGCAGTATTTT.

The chain is built from TRBV6-5 and TRBJ1-1; D not certain. CDR1 is MNHEY and CDR2 is SVGAGI in the germline V gene. The CDR3 runs to 14 residues. V shed 2 bases and J shed 1 base, with 8 bases lying between them. CDR3: CASSYGPTNTEAFF. The CDR3 bases are TGTGCCAGCAGTTACGGGCCTACGAACACTGAAGCTTTCTTT.

The V gene is TRBV21-1, the J gene TRBJ2-1; the tabulated D call, TRBD2, remains unverified against the DNA. TRBV21-1 is a documented pseudogene. The CDR3 consists of 15 residues. DNA of the CDR3: TGTGCCAGCAGCCTGTCGGTACGCGGGCTCCATGAGCAGTTCTTC. Residues: CASSLSVRGLHEQFF.

J is TRBJ1-1 and V is TRBV6-1; TRBD1 agrees at 7 bases. CDR3 length equals 15 residues. In germline, CDR1 is MNHNS, CDR2 SASEGT. J gave up 6 bases and V 0 bases, and 7 bases lay outside the gene matches. CDR3 nucleotides: TGTGCCAGCAGTGAAGCGTCCGAAGGGGGCCCTGAAGCTTTCTTT. This encodes CASSEASEGGPEAFF.

With respect to this clone: One end of the junction fails to match germline, which may point to a read error. The genes are TRBV7-7 and TRBJ2-3; 7 bases are a match to TRBD2. CDR1 is SSHAT, CDR2 FNYEAQ, per germline (reference sequence). The CDR3 covers 16 residues. The CDR3 loop is CASSPRSSGSTDTQYF. CDR3 DNA sequence: TGTGCTAGCAGCCCACGGTCTAGCGGCAGCACAGATACGCAGTATTTT.